This T cell receptor beta chain was sequenced for a study of PD-1 blockade in classical Hodgkin lymphoma. V was cut by 2 bases and J by 4 bases, with 12 bases left in between. The CDR3 has 15 amino acids. CDR1 and CDR2 from the germline V gene are MNHEY and SVGAGI. Sequenced by immunoSEQ multiplex PCR; TCRdb stores in-frame clones only, minus some. In the table there are 15,000 to 20,000 clones, about 80% of which are singletons. Brentuximab vedotin exposure varied among the patients, all of whom had relapsed after autologous stem cell transplantation. Remarks on this clone: Its antigen remains unidentified.

Study conclusions and caveats: Newly diagnosed patients reportedly trailed healthy donors in baseline TCR diversity. The repertoire differences lack a defined cause, possibly disease activity or prior therapy.

The TCR was taken from a human donor with classical Hodgkin lymphoma. The sample here was peripheral blood mononuclear cells (PBMCs), taken at baseline. This chain links TRBV6-5 with TRBJ2-1; a weak D match, TRBD2 (5 bases). DNA for the CDR3: TGTGCCAGCAGTTACGCGGGTACGGGGTACAATGAGCAGTTCTTC. Protein: CASSYAGTGYNEQFF.